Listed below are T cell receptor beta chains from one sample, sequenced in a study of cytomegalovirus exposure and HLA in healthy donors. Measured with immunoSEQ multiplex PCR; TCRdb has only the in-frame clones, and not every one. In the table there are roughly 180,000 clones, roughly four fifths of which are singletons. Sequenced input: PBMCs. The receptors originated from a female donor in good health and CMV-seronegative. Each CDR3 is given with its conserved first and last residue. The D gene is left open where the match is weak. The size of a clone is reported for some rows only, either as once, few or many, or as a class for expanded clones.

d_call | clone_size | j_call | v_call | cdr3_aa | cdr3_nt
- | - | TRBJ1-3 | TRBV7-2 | CASSPGGGRSGNTIYF | TGTGCCAGCAGCCCTGGGGGGGGACGCTCCGGAAACACCATATATTTT
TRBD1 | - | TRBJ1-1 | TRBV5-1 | CASSLAKTGRSDTEAFF | TGCGCCAGCAGCTTGGCCAAGACAGGGAGGTCGGATACTGAAGCTTTCTTT
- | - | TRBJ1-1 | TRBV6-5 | CASSYTPQGWTEAFF | TGTGCCAGCAGTTACACGCCTCAGGGATGGACTGAAGCTTTCTTT
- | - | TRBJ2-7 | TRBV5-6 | CASSLGDSAYEQYF | TGTGCCAGCAGCTTGGGGGACTCAGCCTACGAGCAGTACTTC
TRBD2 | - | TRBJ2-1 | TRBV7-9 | CASQLAGSRNEQFF | TGTGCCAGCCAGCTAGCGGGATCCCGGAATGAGCAGTTCTTC
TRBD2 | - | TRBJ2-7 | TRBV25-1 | CASRGGRNNEQYF | TGTGCCAGCAGGGGCGGGAGGAACAACGAGCAGTACTTC
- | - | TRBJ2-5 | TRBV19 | CASSIVLRGRETQYF | TGTGCCAGTAGTATTGTTCTTCGGGGTCGGGAGACCCAGTACTTC
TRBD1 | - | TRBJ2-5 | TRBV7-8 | CASSLESPPRGQGLETQYF | TGTGCCAGCAGCTTAGAATCCCCGCCCAGGGGGCAGGGGCTAGAGACCCAGTACTTC
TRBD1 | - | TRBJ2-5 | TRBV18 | CASSPRSWRDRGGETQYF | TGTGCCAGCTCACCGAGGTCTTGGAGGGACAGGGGAGGCGAGACCCAGTACTTC
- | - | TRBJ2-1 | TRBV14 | CASRFTGYNEQFF | TGTGCCAGCAGGTTTACGGGGTACAATGAGCAGTTCTTC
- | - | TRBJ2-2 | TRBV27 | CASSSWNTGELFF | TGTGCCAGCAGCTCGTGGAACACCGGGGAGCTGTTTTTT
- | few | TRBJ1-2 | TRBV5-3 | CARSLGGRGYTF | TGTGCCAGAAGCTTGGGCGGGCGCGGCTACACCTTC